This T cell receptor beta chain was profiled in a study of cytomegalovirus exposure and HLA in healthy donors. Points from the study as a whole: An observed cluster of highly shared sequence variants was recorded as a likely sequencing artifact.

As for this clone: Antigen specificity is unknown.

The PCR was carried out with 60 Vbeta primers and 13 Jbeta primers. Clones were read by immunoSEQ multiplex PCR, and TCRdb kept only the in-frame ones, dropping some. The sample is made up of under 150,000 clones, and the top ten hold 2% of it. The V gene lost 3 bases and the J gene lost 2 bases, with 7 bases spanning the gap. In germline, CDR1 is SGHTA, CDR2 FQGTGA. The CDR3 loop spans 13 amino acids. Donors consisted of healthy bone marrow donors. This receptor was identified in a woman aged 60 to 75 in good health and CMV-seronegative. V usage is TRBV7-3 and J usage is TRBJ1-2, with D possibly TRBD1 on 5 matching bases. Specimen: PBMCs. The CDR3 nucleotides read TGTGCCAGCAGCTTTGGGGGGAACTATGGCTACACCTTC. It encodes CASSFGGNYGYTF.